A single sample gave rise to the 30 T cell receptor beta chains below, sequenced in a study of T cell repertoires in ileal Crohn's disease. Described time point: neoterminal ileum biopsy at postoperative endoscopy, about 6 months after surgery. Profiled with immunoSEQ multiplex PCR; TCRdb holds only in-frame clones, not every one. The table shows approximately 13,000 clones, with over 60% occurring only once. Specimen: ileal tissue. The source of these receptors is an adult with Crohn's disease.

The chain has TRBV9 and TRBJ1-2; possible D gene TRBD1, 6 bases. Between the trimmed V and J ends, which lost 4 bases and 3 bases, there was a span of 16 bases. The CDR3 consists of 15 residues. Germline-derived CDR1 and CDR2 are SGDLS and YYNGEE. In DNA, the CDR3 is TGTGCCAGCAGCCCAAGTGGGGGGCAGGACTATGGCTACACCTTC. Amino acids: CASSPSGGQDYGYTF. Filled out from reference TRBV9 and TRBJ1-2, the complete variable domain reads DSGVTQTPKHLITATGQRVTLRCSPRSGDLSVYWYQQSLDQGLQFLIQYYNGEERAKGNILERFSAQQFPDLHSELNLSSLELGDSALYFCASSPSGGQDYGYTFGSGTRLTVV.

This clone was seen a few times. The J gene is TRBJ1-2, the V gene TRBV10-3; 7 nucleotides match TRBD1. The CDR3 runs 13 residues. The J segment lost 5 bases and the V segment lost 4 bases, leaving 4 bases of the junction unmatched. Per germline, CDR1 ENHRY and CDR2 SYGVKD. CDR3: CAISGDREYGYTF. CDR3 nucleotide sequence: TGTGCCATCAGTGGTGACAGGGAGTATGGCTACACCTTC.

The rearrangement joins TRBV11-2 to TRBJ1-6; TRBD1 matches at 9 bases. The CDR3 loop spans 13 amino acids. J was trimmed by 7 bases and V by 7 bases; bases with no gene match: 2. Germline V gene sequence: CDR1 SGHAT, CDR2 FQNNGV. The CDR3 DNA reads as TGTGCCAGCAACAGGGGGCAAAATTCACCCCTCCACTTT. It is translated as CASNRGQNSPLHF.

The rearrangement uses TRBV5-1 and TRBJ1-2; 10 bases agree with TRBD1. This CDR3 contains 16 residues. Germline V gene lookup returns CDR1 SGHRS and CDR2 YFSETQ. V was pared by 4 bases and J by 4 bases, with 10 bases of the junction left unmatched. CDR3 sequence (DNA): TGCGCCAGCAGCGGACCGACAGGGGGCATCTCCTATGGCTACACCTTC. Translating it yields CASSGPTGGISYGYTF.

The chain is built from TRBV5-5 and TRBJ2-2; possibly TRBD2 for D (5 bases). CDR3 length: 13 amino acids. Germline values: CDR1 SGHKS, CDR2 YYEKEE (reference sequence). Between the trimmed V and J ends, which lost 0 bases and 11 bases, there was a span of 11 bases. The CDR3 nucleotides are TGTGCCAGCAGCTTGGAGCGGTACTCCGAGCTGTTTTTT. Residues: CASSLERYSELFF.

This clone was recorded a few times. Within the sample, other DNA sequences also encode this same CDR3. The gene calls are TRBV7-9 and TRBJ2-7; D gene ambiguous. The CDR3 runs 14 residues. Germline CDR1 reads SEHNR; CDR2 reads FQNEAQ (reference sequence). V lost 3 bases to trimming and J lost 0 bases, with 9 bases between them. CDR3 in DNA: TGTGCCAGCAGCTTTCCCGGGTCCTCCTACGAGCAGTACTTC. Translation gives CASSFPGSSYEQYF.

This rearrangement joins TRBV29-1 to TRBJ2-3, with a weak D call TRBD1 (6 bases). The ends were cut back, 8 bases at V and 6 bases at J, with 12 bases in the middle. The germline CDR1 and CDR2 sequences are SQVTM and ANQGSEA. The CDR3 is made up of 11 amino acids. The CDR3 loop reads CSWAQGDTQYF. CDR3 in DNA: TGCAGCTGGGCTCAGGGGGATACGCAGTATTTT.

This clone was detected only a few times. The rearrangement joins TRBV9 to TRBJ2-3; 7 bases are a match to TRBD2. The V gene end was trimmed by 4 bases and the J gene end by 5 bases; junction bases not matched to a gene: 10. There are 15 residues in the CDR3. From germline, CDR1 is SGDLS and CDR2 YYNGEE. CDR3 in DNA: TGTGCCAGCAGCCCGACGGGGGGACTAATAGATACGCAGTATTTT. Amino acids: CASSPTGGLIDTQYF.

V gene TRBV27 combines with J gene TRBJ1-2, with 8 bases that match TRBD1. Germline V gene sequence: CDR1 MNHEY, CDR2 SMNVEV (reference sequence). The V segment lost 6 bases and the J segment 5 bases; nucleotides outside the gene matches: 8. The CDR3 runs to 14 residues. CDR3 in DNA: TGTGCCAGCAGCCCCAGGACAGGGCTATATGGCTACACCTTC. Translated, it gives CASSPRTGLYGYTF.

The DNA for the CDR3 is TGTGCCAGCAGCTCCGGGACAGCCAGAAACACCATATATTTT. Translating gives CASSSGTARNTIYF. The chain uses TRBV7-6 and TRBJ1-3; 7 nucleotides match TRBD1. The CDR3 has 14 amino acids. Per the germline V gene, CDR1 is SGHVS and CDR2 is FNYEAQ. The ends lost 4 bases at V and 5 bases at J; junction bases unmatched: 5.

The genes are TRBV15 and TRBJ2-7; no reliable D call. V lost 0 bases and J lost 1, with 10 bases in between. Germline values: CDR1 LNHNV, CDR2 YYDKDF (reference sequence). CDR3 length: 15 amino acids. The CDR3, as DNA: TGTGCCACCAGCAGAGATCCGGCAGGATCCTACGAGCAGTACTTC. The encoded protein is CATSRDPAGSYEQYF.

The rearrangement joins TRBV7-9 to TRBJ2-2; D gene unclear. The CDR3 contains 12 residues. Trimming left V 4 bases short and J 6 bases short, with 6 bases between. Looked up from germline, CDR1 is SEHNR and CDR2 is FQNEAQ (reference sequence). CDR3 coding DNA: TGTGCCAGCAGCTCCCGCCCCGGGGAGCTGTTTTTT. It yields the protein CASSSRPGELFF.

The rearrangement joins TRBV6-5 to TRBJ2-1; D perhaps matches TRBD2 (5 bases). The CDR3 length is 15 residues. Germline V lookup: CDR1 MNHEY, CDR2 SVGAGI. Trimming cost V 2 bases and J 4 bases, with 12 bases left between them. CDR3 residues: CASSYEDWRYNEQFF. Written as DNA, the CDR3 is TGTGCCAGCAGTTACGAGGACTGGAGATACAATGAGCAGTTCTTC.

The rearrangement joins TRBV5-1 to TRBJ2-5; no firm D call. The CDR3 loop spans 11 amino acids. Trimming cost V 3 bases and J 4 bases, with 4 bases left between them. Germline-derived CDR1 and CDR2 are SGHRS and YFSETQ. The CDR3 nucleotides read TGCGCCAGCAGCTGGGGAGAGACCCAGTACTTC. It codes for CASSWGETQYF.

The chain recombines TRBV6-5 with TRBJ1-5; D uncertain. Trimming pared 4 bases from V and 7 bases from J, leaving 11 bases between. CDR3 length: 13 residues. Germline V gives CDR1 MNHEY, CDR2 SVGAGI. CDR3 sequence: CASSSGRSQPQHF. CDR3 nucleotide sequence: TGTGCCAGCAGTTCAGGCCGCAGCCAGCCCCAGCATTTT.

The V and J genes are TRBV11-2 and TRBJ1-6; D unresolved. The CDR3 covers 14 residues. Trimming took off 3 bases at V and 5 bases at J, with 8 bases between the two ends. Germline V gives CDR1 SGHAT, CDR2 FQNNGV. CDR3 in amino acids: CASSFSTDNSPLHF. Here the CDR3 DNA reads TGTGCCAGCAGCTTTTCGACGGATAATTCACCCCTCCACTTT.

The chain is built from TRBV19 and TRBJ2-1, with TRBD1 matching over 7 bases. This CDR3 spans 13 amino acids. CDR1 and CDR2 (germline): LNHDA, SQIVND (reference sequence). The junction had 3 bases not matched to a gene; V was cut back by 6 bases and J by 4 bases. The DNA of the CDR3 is TGTGCCAGTAGCACGACAGGGTACAATGAGCAGTTCTTC. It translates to CASSTTGYNEQFF.

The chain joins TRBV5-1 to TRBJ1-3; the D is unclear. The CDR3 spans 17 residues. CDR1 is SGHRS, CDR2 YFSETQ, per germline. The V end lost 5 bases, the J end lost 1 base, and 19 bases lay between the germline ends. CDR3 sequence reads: CASSSGILSGSGNTIYF. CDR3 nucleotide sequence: TGCGCCAGCAGTTCGGGTATCCTATCGGGGTCTGGAAACACCATATATTTT.

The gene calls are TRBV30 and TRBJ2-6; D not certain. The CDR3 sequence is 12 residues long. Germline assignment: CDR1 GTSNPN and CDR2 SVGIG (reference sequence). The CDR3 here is CLVTSGANVLTF. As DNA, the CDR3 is TGTTTGGTAACCTCTGGGGCCAACGTCCTGACTTTC. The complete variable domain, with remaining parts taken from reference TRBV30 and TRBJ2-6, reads SQTIHQWPATLVQPVGSPLSLECTVEGTSNPNLYWYRQAAGRGLQLLFYSVGIGQISSEVPQNLSASRPQDRQFILSSKKLLLSDSGFYLCLVTSGANVLTFGAGSRLTVL.

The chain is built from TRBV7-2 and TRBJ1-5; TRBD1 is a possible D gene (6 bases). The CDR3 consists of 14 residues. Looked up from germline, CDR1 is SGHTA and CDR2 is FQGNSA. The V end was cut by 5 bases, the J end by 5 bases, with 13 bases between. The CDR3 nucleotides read TGTGCCAGCAGCCGAGGTCCAGGGGATCAGCCCCAGCATTTT. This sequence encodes CASSRGPGDQPQHF.

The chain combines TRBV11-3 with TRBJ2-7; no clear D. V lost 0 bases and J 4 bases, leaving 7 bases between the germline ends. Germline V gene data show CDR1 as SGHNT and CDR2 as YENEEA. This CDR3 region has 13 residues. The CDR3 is CASSLDSNYEQYF. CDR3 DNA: TGTGCCAGCAGCTTAGACTCGAATTACGAGCAGTACTTC.

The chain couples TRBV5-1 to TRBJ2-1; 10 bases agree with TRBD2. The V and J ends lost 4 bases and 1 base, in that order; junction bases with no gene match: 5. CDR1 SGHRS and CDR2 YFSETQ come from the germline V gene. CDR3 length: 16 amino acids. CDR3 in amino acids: CASSPPGLASYNEQFF. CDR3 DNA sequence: TGCGCCAGCAGCCCCCCGGGACTAGCGTCCTACAATGAGCAGTTCTTC.

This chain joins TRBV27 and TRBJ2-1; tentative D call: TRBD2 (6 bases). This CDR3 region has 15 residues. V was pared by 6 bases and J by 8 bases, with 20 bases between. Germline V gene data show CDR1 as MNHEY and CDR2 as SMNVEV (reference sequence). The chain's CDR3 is CASRPMTAGIYEQFF. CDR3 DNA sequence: TGTGCCAGCAGACCTATGACGGCGGGGATATATGAGCAGTTCTTC.

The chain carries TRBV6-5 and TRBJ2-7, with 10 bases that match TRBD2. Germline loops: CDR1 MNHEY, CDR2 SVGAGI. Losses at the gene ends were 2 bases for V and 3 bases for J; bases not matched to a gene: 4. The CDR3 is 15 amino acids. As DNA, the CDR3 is TGTGCCAGCAGTTACGCCAGCGGGGGGGGCTACGAGCAGTACTTC. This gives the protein CASSYASGGGYEQYF.

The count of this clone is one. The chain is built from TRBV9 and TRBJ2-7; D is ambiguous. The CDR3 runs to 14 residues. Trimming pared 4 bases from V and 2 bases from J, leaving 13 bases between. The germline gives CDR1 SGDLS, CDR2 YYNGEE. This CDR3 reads CASSYRLTTYEQYF. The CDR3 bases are TGTGCCAGCAGCTACCGGTTGACGACCTACGAGCAGTACTTC. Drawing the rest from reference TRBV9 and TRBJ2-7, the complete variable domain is DSGVTQTPKHLITATGQRVTLRCSPRSGDLSVYWYQQSLDQGLQFLIQYYNGEERAKGNILERFSAQQFPDLHSELNLSSLELGDSALYFCASSYRLTTYEQYFGPGTRLTVT.

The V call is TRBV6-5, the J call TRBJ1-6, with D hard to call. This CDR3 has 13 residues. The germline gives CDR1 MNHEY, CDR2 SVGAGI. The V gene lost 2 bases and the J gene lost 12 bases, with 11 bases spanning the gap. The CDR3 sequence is CASSYEPGRPLHF. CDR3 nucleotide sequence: TGTGCCAGCAGTTACGAGCCCGGACGACCCCTCCACTTT.

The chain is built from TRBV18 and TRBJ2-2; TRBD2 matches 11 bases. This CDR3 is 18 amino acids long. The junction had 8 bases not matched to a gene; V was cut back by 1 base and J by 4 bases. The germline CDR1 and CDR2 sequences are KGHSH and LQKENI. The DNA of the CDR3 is TGTGCCAGCTCACCACGGCTAGCGGGGGGAGAAGTCACCGGGGAGCTGTTTTTT. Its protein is CASSPRLAGGEVTGELFF.

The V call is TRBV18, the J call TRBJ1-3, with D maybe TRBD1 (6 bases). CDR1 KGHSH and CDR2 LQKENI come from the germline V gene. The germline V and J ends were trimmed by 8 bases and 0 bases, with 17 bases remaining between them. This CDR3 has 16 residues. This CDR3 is CASAANRAHSGNTIYF. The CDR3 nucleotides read TGTGCCAGCGCCGCCAACAGGGCCCACTCTGGAAACACCATATATTTT.

CDR3 nucleotide sequence: TGTGCCAGCAGCTTAGATCCAAGAGTCGGTGAGCAGTTCTTC. Protein product: CASSLDPRVGEQFF. The chain carries TRBV11-2 and TRBJ2-1; no firm D call. Between the trimmed V and J ends, which lost 0 bases and 9 bases, there was a span of 12 bases. This CDR3 contains 14 residues. CDR1 and CDR2 (germline): SGHAT, FQNNGV. Full variable domain (rest looked up from reference TRBV11-2 and TRBJ2-1): EAGVAQSPRYKIIEKRQSVAFWCNPISGHATLYWYQQILGQGPKLLIQFQNNGVVDDSQLPKDRFSAERLKGVDSTLKIQPAKLEDSAVYLCASSLDPRVGEQFFGPGTRLTVL.

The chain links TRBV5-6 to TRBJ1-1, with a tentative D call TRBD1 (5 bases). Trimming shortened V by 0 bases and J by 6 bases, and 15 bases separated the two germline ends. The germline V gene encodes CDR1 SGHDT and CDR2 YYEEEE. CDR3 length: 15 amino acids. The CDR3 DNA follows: TGTGCCAGCAGCTTGGCGAAGGGACCGAGGTCTGAAGCTTTCTTT. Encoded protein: CASSLAKGPRSEAFF.